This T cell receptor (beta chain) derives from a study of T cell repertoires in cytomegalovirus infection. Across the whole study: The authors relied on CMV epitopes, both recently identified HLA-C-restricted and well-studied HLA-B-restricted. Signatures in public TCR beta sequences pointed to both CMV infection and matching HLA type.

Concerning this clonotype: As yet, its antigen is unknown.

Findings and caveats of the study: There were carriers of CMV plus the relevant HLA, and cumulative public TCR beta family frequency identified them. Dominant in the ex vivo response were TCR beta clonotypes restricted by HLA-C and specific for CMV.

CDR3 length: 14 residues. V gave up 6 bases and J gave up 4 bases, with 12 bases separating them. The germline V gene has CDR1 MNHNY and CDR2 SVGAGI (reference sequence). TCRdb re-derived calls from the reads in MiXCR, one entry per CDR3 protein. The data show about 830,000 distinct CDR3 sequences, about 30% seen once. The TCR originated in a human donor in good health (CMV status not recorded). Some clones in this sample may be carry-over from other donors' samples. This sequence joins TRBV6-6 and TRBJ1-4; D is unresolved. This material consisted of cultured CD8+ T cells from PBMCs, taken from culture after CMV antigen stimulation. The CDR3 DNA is TGTGCCAGCAGAAAGGACGGGTATAATGAAAAACTGTTTTTT. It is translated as CASRKDGYNEKLFF.